A selection of T cell receptor beta chains follows, all from one sample in a study of spatial heterogeneity in lung cancer. MiXCR was run by TCRdb on the 5' RACE reads, yielding one entry per CDR3 protein. The repertoire includes about 120,000 distinct CDR3 sequences, approximately 12% of them detected once, and roughly 15% sits in the top ten. Sequences were derived from PBMCs, sampled at follow-up. Every receptor here comes from a male donor with early-stage non-small cell lung cancer. CDR3s include the opening cysteine and the closing phenylalanine or tryptophan. Rows may omit the clone size; those that give it use once, few, many or a size class.

clone_size,v_call,cdr3_aa
few,TRBV25-1,CASSESGNEKLFF
many,TRBV27,CASSLFGGYGYTF
few,TRBV6-1,CASSAGGAGANVLTF
.,TRBV9,CASSLSVGPTYEQYF
few,TRBV30,CAWSRTDGNYGYTF
many,TRBV10-3,CAISESSRGGLETQYF
few,TRBV24-1,CATSVGSYNEQFF
many,TRBV3-1,CASSSGMNTEAFF
few,TRBV29-1,CSVGQSYEQYF
many,TRBV5-1,CASSLVAGGPQDTQYF
.,TRBV3-1,CASSQGVQEYGYTF
many,TRBV29-1,CSVEFRSSYNSPLHF
many,TRBV15,CATSRGGAQETQYF
many,TRBV9,CASSVAPGGRAGELFF
few,TRBV2,CASTDRDSNQPQHF
few,TRBV9,CARRRDRGSLNTEAFF
.,TRBV6-6,CASIEEVAGGRATYEQYF
many,TRBV7-8,CASSLSGSSYGANVLTF
few,TRBV5-1,CASSFQTTDTQYF
.,TRBV29-1,CSVEKDRGPIGELFF
.,TRBV6-1,CASSETPNYSNQPQHF
.,TRBV19,CASSIEGTMNTEAFF
many,TRBV5-1,CASSLEAGGGDSPLHF
few,TRBV20-1,CSARVAGLAKNIQYF
many,TRBV7-3,CASSLTEQETQYF
.,TRBV5-1,CASSFTGMDPSSYEQYF
many,TRBV29-1,CSVEVGENIQYF
many,TRBV11-2,CASRRQQNTGELFF
many,TRBV7-2,CASSRGTSPYSYEQYF
.,TRBV5-7,CASSGPGVMPTETQYF
.,TRBV28,CASSLLLAANSPLHF
.,TRBV28,CASSLNGAGVTSTDTQYF
.,TRBV19,CASSKAAGMTYEQYF
.,TRBV5-1,CASSLLSNYGYTF
many,TRBV13,CASSSGPRDYEQYF
few,TRBV7-9,CASTQGSGFGETQYF